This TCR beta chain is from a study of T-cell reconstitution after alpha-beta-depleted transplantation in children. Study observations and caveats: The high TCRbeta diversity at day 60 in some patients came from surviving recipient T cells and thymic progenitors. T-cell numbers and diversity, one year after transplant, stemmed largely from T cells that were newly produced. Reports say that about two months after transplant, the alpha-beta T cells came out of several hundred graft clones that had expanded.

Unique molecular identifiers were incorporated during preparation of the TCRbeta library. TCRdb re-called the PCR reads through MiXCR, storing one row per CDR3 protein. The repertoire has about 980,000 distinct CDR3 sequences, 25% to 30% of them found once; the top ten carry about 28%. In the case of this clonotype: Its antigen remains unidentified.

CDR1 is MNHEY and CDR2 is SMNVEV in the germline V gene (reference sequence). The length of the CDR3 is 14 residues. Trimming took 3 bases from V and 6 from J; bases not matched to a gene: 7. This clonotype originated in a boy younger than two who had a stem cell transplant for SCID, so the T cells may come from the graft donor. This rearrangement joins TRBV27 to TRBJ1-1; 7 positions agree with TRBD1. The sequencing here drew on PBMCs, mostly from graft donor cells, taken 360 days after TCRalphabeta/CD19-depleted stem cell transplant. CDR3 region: CASSFGQEIAEAFF. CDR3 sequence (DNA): TGTGCCAGCAGTTTTGGACAGGAGATAGCTGAAGCTTTCTTT.